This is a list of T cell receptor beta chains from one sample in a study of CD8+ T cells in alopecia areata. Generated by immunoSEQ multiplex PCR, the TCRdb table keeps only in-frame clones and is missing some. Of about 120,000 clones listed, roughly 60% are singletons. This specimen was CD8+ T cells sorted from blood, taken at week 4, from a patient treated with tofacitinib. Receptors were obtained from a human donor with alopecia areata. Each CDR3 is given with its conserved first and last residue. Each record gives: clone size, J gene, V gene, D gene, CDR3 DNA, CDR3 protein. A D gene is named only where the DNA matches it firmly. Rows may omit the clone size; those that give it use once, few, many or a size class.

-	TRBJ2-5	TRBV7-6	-	TGTGCCAGCAGCTTATTATTAGAGACCCAGTACTTC	CASSLLLETQYF
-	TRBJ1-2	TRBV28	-	TGTGCCAGCAGTTTAGAAGGGTACTATGGCTACACCTTC	CASSLEGYYGYTF
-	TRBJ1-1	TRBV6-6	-	TGTGCCAGCAGACACCTAGGCACTGAAGCTTTCTTT	CASRHLGTEAFF
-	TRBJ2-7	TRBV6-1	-	TGTGCCAGCACCGAGACCAGGGAGCCCTCCTACGAGCAGTACTTC	CASTETREPSYEQYF
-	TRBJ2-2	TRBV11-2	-	TGTGCCAGCAGCCGCCTTTGGCGGGGCGGGGAGCTGTTTTTT	CASSRLWRGGELFF
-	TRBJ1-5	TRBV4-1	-	TGCGCCAGCAGCCTCCTAGGACAGCGCAATCAGCCCCAGCATTTT	CASSLLGQRNQPQHF
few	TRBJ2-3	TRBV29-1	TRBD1	TGCAGCGTAGCCGGACAGGAGTACACAGATACGCAGTATTTT	CSVAGQEYTDTQYF
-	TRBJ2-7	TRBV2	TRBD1	TGTGCCAACCTGGGACAGAAATACGAGCAGTACTTC	CANLGQKYEQYF
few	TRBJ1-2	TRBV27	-	TGTGCCAGCAGACTCACAGGGAACTATGGCTACACCTTC	CASRLTGNYGYTF
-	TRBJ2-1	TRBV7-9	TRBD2	TGTGCCAGCAGCTTCTCGGGAGGGGGGTACAATGAGCAGTTCTTC	CASSFSGGGYNEQFF
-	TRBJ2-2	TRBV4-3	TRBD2	TGCGCCAGCAGCCACCAGCGGGGGGACTTCACCGGGGAGCTGTTTTTT	CASSHQRGDFTGELFF
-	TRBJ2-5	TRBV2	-	TGTGCCAGCAGTGATGGACCCCAAGAGACCCAGTACTTC	CASSDGPQETQYF
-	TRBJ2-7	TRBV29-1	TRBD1	TGCAGCGTCGAGGGGGGACAGGGTTCCTACGAGCAGTACTTC	CSVEGGQGSYEQYF
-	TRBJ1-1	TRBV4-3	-	TGCGCCAGCAGCCAGTACAGGGATAACACTGAAGCTTTCTTT	CASSQYRDNTEAFF
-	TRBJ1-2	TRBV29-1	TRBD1	TGCAGCGTTGAAGCGGGGGACAGCTATGGCTACACCTTC	CSVEAGDSYGYTF
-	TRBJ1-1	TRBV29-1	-	TGCAGCGCCCCCGAAGAGAACACTGAAGCTTTCTTT	CSAPEENTEAFF
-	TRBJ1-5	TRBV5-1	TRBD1	TGCGCCAGCAGCTTGGGATATACAGGGGATAGCAATCAGCCCCAGCATTTT	CASSLGYTGDSNQPQHF
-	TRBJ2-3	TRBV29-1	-	TGCAGCGTTGCTGGAGGGGGCCCAGATACGCAGTATTTT	CSVAGGGPDTQYF
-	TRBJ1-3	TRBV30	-	TGTGCCTGGGGCGGGGGGTTCTCTGGAAACACCATATATTTT	CAWGGGFSGNTIYF
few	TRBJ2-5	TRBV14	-	TGTGCCAGCGGTACTTCCCTTCAAGAGACCCAGTACTTC	CASGTSLQETQYF
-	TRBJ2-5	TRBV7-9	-	TGTGCCAGCAGCTTGCCCAGGGGAAGTGAGACCCAGTACTTC	CASSLPRGSETQYF
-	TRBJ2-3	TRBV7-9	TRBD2	TGTGCCAGCAGCCCCCCATTAGCGGGGGGGCCGAGCACAGATACGCAGTATTTT	CASSPPLAGGPSTDTQYF
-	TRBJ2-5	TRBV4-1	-	TGCGCCAGCAGCCAAGAGGCTCGAACTCAAGAGACCCAGTACTTC	CASSQEARTQETQYF
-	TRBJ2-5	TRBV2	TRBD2	TGTGCCACGGGCGGGGGACTAGGCTGGCAAGAGACCCAGTACTTC	CATGGGLGWQETQYF
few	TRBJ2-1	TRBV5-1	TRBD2	TGCGCCAGCAGCGGTAGCGGGGGTGTTTCAAATGAGCAGTTCTTC	CASSGSGGVSNEQFF
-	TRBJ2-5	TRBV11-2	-	TGTGCCAGCAGCTTCGGGGGCCGGGGAGAGACCCAGTACTTC	CASSFGGRGETQYF
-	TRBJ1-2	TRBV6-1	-	TGTGCCAGCAGTGAGAGGGAGGTGGGAGGCTACACCTTC	CASSEREVGGYTF
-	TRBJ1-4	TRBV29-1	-	TGCAGCGCCCTTACCGGGACGGCTAATGAAAAACTGTTTTTT	CSALTGTANEKLFF
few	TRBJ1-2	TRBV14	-	TGTGCCAGCAGCCAACCCTCAAGGGGAGGCTACACCTTC	CASSQPSRGGYTF
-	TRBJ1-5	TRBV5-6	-	TGTGCCAGCAGCTTTGGGGATCAGCCCCAGCATTTT	CASSFGDQPQHF
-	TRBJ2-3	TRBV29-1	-	TGCAGCGTTGAAGGACAGCTCAGCCATCCTAGCACAGATACGCAGTATTTT	CSVEGQLSHPSTDTQYF
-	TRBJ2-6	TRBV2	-	TGTGCCACCCGCAAAAGACAGTCCTCTGGGGCCAACGTCCTGACTTTC	CATRKRQSSGANVLTF
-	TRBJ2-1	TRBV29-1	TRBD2	TGCAGCGTTGAACAGCGGGGGATTGGCAATGAGCAGTTCTTC	CSVEQRGIGNEQFF
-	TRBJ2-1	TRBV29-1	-	TGCAGCGTTGAAAGGCCAGGGCGGATGGATGAGCAGTTCTTC	CSVERPGRMDEQFF
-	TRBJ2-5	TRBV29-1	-	TGCAGCGTCATTAGCGATGCTAGACTCCTCCAAGAGACCCAGTACTTC	CSVISDARLLQETQYF
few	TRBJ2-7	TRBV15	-	TGTGCCACCAGTAGGGCCACAGGTCAATACGAGCAGTACTTC	CATSRATGQYEQYF
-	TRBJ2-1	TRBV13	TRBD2	TGTGCCAGCAGCTTAGAGACTAGCGGGGGGGCCTCCTACAATGAGCAGTTCTTC	CASSLETSGGASYNEQFF
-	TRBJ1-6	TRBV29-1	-	TGCAGCGTTGAAGCCCCCCAACAGAGCTCCTATAATTCACCCCTCCACTTT	CSVEAPQQSSYNSPLHF
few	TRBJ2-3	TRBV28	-	TGTGCCAGCGGGGCGTCAGATACGCAGTATTTT	CASGASDTQYF
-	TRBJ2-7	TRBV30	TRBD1	TGTGCCTGGAGAGACGGGACAGGGTACTACGAGCAGTACTTC	CAWRDGTGYYEQYF
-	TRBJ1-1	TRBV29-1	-	TGCAGCGTTGAAGGGGGACGTAGAAACACTGAAGCTTTCTTT	CSVEGGRRNTEAFF
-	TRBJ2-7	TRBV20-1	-	TGCAGTGCTCCTCAGGGTTACGAGCAGTACTTC	CSAPQGYEQYF
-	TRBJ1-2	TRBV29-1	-	TGCAGCGTTGACGCAGGAATTAACTATGGCTACACCTTC	CSVDAGINYGYTF
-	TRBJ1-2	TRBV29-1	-	TGCAGCGCTAAACCCGGGGGCTATGGCTACACCTTC	CSAKPGGYGYTF
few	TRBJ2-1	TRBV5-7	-	TGTGCCAGCAGCTTATTAGGTAAAGACACCCCCTACAATGAGCAGTTCTTC	CASSLLGKDTPYNEQFF
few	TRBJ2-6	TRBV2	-	TGTGCCAGCAGTGAAGGGGGGTCTGGGGCCAACGTCCTGACTTTC	CASSEGGSGANVLTF
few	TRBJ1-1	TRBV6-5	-	TGTGCCAGCAGACCTGGGACCACTGAAGCTTTCTTT	CASRPGTTEAFF
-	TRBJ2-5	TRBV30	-	TGTGCCTGGAAAGCGAGTACCGTGGAAGAGACCCAGTACTTC	CAWKASTVEETQYF
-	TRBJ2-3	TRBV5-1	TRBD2	TGCGCCAGCAGCTTGGCCGGATTGCGGGGGGCCACAGATACGCAGTATTTT	CASSLAGLRGATDTQYF
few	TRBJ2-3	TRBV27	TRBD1	TGTGCCAGCAGTACCTCCGGGACAGGGGGTGTCACAGATACGCAGTATTTT	CASSTSGTGGVTDTQYF
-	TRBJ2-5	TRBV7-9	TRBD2	TGTGCCAGCAGCTTGGAGCGGGGATACCAAGAGACCCAGTACTTC	CASSLERGYQETQYF
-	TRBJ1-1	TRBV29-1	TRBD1	TGCAGCGTGACCGGACCGGGACAGGGGCACACTGAAGCTTTCTTT	CSVTGPGQGHTEAFF
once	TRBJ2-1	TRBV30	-	TGTGCCTGGAGTCCACCCCAGGGCGGGCAGTTCTTC	CAWSPPQGGQFF